This T cell receptor (beta chain) was found in a study of T cell responses to AZD1222 COVID-19 vaccine. Findings and caveats of the study: The reported proportion of spike-specific TCRs targeting unmutated variant regions was nearly half.

TCRdb keeps only in-frame clones here, not all; method: immunoSEQ multiplex PCR. The data show 150,000 to 200,000 clones, roughly nine tenths seen once. The V gene lost 3 bases and the J gene lost 3 bases, with 12 bases spanning the gap. Germline V gene sequence: CDR1 LNHNV, CDR2 YYDKDF (reference sequence). CDR3 length: 14 residues. As concerns this clone: As yet, its antigen is unknown.

The sample in question was peripheral blood, obtained 28 days after the second AZD1222 dose. This TCR was sampled from an adult who received the AZD1222 COVID-19 vaccine. J is TRBJ2-7 and V is TRBV15, with D possibly matching TRBD1 (5 bases). This CDR3 is CATSSGREGYEQYF. DNA of the CDR3: TGTGCCACCAGCAGTGGCAGGGAAGGCTACGAGCAGTACTTC.